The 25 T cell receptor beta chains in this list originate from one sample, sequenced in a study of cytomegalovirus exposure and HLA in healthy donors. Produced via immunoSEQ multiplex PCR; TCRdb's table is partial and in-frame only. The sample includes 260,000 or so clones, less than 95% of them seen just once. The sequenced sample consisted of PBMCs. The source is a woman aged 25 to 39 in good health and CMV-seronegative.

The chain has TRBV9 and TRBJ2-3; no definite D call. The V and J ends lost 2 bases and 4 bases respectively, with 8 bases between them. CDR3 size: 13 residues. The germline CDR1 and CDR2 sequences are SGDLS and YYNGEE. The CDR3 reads CASSVNDADTQYF. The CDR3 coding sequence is TGTGCCAGCAGCGTTAACGATGCAGATACGCAGTATTTT.

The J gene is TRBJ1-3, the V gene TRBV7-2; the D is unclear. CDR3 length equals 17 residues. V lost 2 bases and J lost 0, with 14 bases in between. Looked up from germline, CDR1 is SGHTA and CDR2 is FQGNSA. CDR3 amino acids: CASSLSVGSGSGNTIYF. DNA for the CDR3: TGTGCCAGCAGCTTATCGGTAGGCAGCGGCTCTGGAAACACCATATATTTT.

The CDR3 region is CASSPTGWENEQFF. The CDR3 nucleotides read TGTGCCAGCAGCCCAACAGGGTGGGAGAATGAGCAGTTCTTC. J is TRBJ2-1 and V is TRBV7-6, with a weak D call TRBD1 (6 bases). This CDR3 has 14 amino acids. Germline CDR1 is SGHVS and CDR2 is FNYEAQ. Trimming cost V 5 bases and J 7 bases, with 15 bases left between them.

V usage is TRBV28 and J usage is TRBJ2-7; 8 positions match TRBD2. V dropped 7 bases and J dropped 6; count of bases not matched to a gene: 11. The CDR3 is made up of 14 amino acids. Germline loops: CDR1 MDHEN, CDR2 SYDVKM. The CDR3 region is CASTGGRPKGEQYF. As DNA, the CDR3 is TGTGCCAGCACCGGCGGGAGGCCTAAAGGCGAGCAGTACTTC.

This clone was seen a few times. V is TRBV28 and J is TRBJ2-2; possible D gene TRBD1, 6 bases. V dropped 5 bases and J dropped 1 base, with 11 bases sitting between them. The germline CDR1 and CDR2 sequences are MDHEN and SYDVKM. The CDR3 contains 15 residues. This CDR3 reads CASSPMTGNTGELFF. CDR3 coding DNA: TGTGCCAGCAGTCCCATGACAGGGAACACCGGGGAGCTGTTTTTT.

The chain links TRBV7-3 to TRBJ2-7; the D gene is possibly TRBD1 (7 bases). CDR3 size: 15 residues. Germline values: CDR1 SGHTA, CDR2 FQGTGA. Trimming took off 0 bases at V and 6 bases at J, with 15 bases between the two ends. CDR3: CASSLTGGGKAEQYF. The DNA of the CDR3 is TGTGCCAGCAGCTTAACAGGAGGGGGCAAGGCCGAGCAGTACTTC.

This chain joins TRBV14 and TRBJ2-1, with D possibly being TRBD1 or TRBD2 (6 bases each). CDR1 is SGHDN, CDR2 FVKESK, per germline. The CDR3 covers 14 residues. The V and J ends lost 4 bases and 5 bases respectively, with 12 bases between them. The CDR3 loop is CASSLLGGNNEQFF. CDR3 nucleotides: TGTGCCAGCAGCCTTCTAGGGGGGAACAATGAGCAGTTCTTC.

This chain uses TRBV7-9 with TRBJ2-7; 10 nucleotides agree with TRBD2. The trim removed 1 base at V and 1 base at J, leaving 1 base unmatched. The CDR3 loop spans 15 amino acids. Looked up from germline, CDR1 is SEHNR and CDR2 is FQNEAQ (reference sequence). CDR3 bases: TGTGCCAGCAGCTTAGGGACTAGCGGTTCCTACGAGCAGTACTTC. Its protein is CASSLGTSGSYEQYF.

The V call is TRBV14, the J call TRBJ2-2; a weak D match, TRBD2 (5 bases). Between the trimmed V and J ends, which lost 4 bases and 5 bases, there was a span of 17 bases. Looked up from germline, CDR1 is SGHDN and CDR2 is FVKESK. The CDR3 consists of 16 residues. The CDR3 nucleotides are TGTGCCAGCAGCCCGCGGGCGTTAAGTCGGACCGGGGAGCTGTTTTTT. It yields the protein CASSPRALSRTGELFF.

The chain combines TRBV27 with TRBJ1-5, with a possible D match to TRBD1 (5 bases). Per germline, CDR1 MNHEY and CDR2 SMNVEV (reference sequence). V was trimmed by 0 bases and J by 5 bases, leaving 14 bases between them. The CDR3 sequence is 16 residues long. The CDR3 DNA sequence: TGTGCCAGCAGTTTATCTCTAACGGGGCAGGATCAGCCCCAGCATTTT. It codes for CASSLSLTGQDQPQHF.

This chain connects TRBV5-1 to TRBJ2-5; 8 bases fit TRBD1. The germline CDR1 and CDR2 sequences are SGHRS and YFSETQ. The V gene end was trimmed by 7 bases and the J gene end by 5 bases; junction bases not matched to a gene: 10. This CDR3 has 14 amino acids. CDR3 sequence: CASEPSGGGETQYF. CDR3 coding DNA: TGCGCCAGCGAACCGTCAGGGGGCGGGGAGACCCAGTACTTC.

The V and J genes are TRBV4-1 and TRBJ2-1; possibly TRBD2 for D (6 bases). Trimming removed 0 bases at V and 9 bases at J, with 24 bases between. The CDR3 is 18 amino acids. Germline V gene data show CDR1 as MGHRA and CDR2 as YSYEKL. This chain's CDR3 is CASSQESPGIMGGAEQFF. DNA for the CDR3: TGCGCCAGCAGCCAAGAATCCCCGGGTATAATGGGGGGTGCTGAGCAGTTCTTC.

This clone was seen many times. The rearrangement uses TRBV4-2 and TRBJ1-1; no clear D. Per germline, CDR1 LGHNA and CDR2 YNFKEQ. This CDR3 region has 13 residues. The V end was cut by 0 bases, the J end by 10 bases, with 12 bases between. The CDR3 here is CASSQDGRAGAFF. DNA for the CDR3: TGTGCCAGCAGCCAAGATGGTCGGGCAGGAGCTTTCTTT.

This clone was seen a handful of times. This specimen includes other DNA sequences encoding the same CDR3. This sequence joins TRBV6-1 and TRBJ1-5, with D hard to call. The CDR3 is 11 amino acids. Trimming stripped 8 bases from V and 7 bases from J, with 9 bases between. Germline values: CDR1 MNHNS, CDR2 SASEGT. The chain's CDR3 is CASGTGQPQHF. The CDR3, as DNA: TGTGCCAGCGGTACGGGGCAGCCCCAGCATTTT.

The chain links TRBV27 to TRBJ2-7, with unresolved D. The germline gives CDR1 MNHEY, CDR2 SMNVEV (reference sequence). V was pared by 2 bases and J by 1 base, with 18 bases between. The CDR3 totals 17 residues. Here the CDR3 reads CASSLRPASIQSYEQYF. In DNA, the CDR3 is TGTGCCAGCAGTTTACGTCCGGCTTCCATCCAGTCCTACGAGCAGTACTTC.

CDR3 bases: TGCGCCAGCAGCTTCGAGGGGAACTATGGCTACACCTTC. Protein sequence: CASSFEGNYGYTF. This chain connects TRBV5-1 to TRBJ1-2; TRBD1 is a possible D gene (5 bases). In germline, CDR1 is SGHRS, CDR2 YFSETQ. Trimming cost V 2 bases and J 2 bases, with 7 bases left between them. The CDR3 runs 13 residues.

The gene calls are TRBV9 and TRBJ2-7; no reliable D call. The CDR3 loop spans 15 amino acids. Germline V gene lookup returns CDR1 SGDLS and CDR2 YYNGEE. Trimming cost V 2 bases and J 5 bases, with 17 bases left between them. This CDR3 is CASSVEPYHGNEQYF. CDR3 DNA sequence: TGTGCCAGCAGCGTCGAACCTTACCACGGAAACGAGCAGTACTTC.

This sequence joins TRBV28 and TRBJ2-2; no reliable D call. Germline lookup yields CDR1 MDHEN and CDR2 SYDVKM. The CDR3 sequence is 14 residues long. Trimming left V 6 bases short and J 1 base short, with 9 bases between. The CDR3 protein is CASSIARNTGELFF. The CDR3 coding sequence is TGTGCCAGCAGCATCGCGAGGAACACCGGGGAGCTGTTTTTT. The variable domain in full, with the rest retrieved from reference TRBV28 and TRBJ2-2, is DVKVTQSSRYLVKRTGEKVFLECVQDMDHENMFWYRQDPGLGLRLIYFSYDVKMKEKGDIPEGYSVSREKKERFSLILESASTNQTSMYLCASSIARNTGELFFGEGSRLTVL.

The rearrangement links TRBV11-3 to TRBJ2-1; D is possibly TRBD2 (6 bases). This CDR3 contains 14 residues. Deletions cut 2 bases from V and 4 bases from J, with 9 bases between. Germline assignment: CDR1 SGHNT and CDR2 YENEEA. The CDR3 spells CASSLSAGYNEQFF. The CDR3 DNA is TGTGCCAGCAGCTTATCGGCGGGGTACAATGAGCAGTTCTTC.

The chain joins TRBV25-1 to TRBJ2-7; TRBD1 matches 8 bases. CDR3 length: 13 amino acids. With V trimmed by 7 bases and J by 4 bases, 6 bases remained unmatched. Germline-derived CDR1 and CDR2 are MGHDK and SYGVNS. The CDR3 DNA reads TGTGCCAGCACTCCAGGGGGCTGGTACGAGCAGTACTTC. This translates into CASTPGGWYEQYF.

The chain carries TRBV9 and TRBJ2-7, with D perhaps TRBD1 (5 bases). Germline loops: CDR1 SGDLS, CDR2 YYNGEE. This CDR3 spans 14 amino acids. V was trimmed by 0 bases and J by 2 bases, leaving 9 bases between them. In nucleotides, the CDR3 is TGTGCCAGCAGCGTAGCACAGGCCGCCTACGAGCAGTACTTC. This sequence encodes CASSVAQAAYEQYF.

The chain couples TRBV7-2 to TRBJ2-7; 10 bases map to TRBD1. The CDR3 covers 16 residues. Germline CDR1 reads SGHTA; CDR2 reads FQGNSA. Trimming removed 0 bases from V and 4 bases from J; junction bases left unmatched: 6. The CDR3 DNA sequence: TGTGCCAGCAGCTTAGCGCTAGGGACAGGGGCTTACGAGCAGTACTTC. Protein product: CASSLALGTGAYEQYF.

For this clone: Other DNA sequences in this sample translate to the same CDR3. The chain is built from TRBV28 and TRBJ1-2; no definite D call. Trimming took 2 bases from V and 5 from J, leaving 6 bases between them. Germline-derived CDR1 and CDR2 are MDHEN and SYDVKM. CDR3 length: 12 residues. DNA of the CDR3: TGTGCCAGCAGTTTAGGGCAATATGGCTACACCTTC. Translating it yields CASSLGQYGYTF.

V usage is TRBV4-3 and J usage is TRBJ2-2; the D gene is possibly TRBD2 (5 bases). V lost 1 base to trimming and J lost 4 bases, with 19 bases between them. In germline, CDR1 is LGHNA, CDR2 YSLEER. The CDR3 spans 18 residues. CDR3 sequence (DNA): TGCGCCAGCAGCCAAGTACCAAAGAGACTCGAGGGCACCGGGGAGCTGTTTTTT. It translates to CASSQVPKRLEGTGELFF.

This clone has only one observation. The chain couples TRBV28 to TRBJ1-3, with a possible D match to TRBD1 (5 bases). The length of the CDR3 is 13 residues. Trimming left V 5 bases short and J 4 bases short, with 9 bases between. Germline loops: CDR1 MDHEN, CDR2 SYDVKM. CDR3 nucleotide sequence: TGTGCCAGCAGTACCCACAGGGGAAACACCATATATTTT. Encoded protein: CASSTHRGNTIYF.